This TCR beta chain derives from a study of T cells in Graves' hyperthyroidism and ophthalmopathy. This CDR3 has 14 residues. Germline loops: CDR1 MGHRA, CDR2 YSYEKL. The V end lost 4 bases, the J end lost 1 base, and 11 bases lay between the germline ends. The source material, RNA transcripts, was used to amplify TCR beta CDR3 regions. HTBI primers were the set used in a first-round RT-PCR of the TCR CDR3. MiXCR, applied by TCRdb to the multiplex PCR reads, yields one record per CDR3 protein. Among hundreds of thousands of distinct CDR3 sequences listed, roughly a sixth were seen once. The chain has TRBV4-1 and TRBJ2-7, with D hard to call. Sequences were obtained from blood. This clonotype was sampled from a woman aged 45-65 years with Graves' hyperthyroidism that later progressed to Graves' ophthalmopathy. CDR3 amino acids: CASSLITESYEQYF. DNA of the CDR3: TGCGCCAGCAGCCTCATTACCGAATCCTACGAGCAGTACTTC.